The clone carrying this T cell receptor beta chain was recorded only once. Its antigen remains unknown. This record comes from a study of blood T cells in healthy people across ages. The study, taken as a whole, reports: The unknown donor CMV status may have confounded expanded clonotype changes.

Germline CDR1 ENHRY, CDR2 SYGVKD. V lost 3 bases and J lost 6, with 9 bases in between. The CDR3 totals 12 residues. A J-beta primer mix and a sample-barcoded 5' primer were used in a second PCR of about 7 to 12 cycles. TCRdb recomputed calls from the 5' RACE reads with MiXCR, one row per CDR3 protein. Seen here are 1.5 million to 2 million distinct CDR3 sequences, around 40% observed once, and the top ten hold under 25%. The sequence came from a human donor in good health. The chain is built from TRBV10-3 and TRBJ2-7; D is tentatively TRBD1 or TRBD2 (5 bases each). The source material was blood. CDR3: CAISEGTFEQYF. The CDR3 region has the DNA TGTGCCATCAGTGAAGGGACCTTCGAGCAGTACTTC.